The source of this TCR beta chain is a study of T cell responses to AZD1222 COVID-19 vaccine. With respect to this clone: The antigen is not known.

Broader study findings: White British donors predominated, females outnumbered males, and clonal diversity was possibly underestimated. Spike-specific TCR breadth and depth were elevated following two AZD1222 doses.

Produced via immunoSEQ multiplex PCR; TCRdb's table is partial and in-frame only. This table has 110,000 or so clones, roughly nine tenths appearing once. Germline V lookup: CDR1 SGHTA, CDR2 FQGNSA. The CDR3 has 14 amino acids. Trimming removed 0 bases at V and 3 bases at J, with 8 bases between. The V call is TRBV7-2, the J call TRBJ2-5; perhaps TRBD1 as D (6 bases). The sequencing used peripheral blood, collected on day 0 of AZD1222 vaccination. The receptor was isolated from an adult in good health. CDR3 sequence reads: CASSLAGAKETQYF. For the CDR3, the DNA is TGTGCCAGCAGCTTAGCGGGGGCCAAAGAGACCCAGTACTTC.